Below are 9 T cell receptor beta chains sequenced from a single sample in a study of blood T cell repertoires in COVID-19. Using immunoSEQ multiplex PCR, the repertoire was profiled, and TCRdb retains in-frame clones only, with some absent. The table records 95,000 to 150,000 clones, over 65% of them present only once. The sequenced sample consisted of peripheral blood. The receptors were gathered from a man aged 60 to 69 with acute or convalescent COVID-19.

This clone came up a few times. DNA of the CDR3: TGTGCCAGCAGCGACGCCCCCGAGGGTCAGCCCCAGCATTTT. Its translation is CASSDAPEGQPQHF. This chain connects TRBV9 to TRBJ1-5; no clear D. Between the trimmed V and J ends, which lost 3 bases and 6 bases, there was a span of 13 bases. This CDR3 region has 14 residues. The germline V gene has CDR1 SGDLS and CDR2 YYNGEE. Drawing the rest from reference TRBV9 and TRBJ1-5, the complete variable domain is DSGVTQTPKHLITATGQRVTLRCSPRSGDLSVYWYQQSLDQGLQFLIQYYNGEERAKGNILERFSAQQFPDLHSELNLSSLELGDSALYFCASSDAPEGQPQHFGDGTRLSIL.

The genes are TRBV13 and TRBJ2-5; 8 bases align to TRBD1. V lost 7 bases and J lost 5; bases outside the gene matches: 6. CDR3 length: 13 residues. Germline V gives CDR1 PRHDT, CDR2 FYEKMQ (reference sequence). The CDR3: CASKTGGSETQYF. In DNA form, the CDR3 reads TGTGCCAGCAAAACAGGGGGTTCGGAGACCCAGTACTTC.

The gene calls are TRBV30 and TRBJ2-3; 7 bases map to TRBD1. Germline loops: CDR1 GTSNPN, CDR2 SVGIG (reference sequence). The V gene end was trimmed by 2 bases and the J gene end by 6 bases; junction bases not matched to a gene: 11. The CDR3 sequence is 15 residues long. This CDR3 reads CAWSPKKGAFDTQYF. CDR3 DNA sequence: TGTGCCTGGAGTCCAAAGAAGGGGGCATTTGATACGCAGTATTTT.

This clone was seen a few times. This chain joins TRBV2 and TRBJ2-4; 8 positions match TRBD1. From germline, CDR1 is SNHLY and CDR2 FYNNEI. Unmatched junction bases numbered 15, after V lost 6 bases and J lost 2 bases. The CDR3 has 18 amino acids. This chain's CDR3 is CASSRTYLDRVTKNIQYF. The CDR3 DNA reads as TGTGCCAGCAGCCGCACCTACTTGGACAGGGTGACCAAAAACATTCAGTACTTC.

V usage is TRBV30 and J usage is TRBJ1-1; no reliable D call. The CDR3 runs 15 residues. Germline V lookup: CDR1 GTSNPN, CDR2 SVGIG (reference sequence). The ends were cut back, 1 base at V and 1 base at J, with 13 bases in the middle. The CDR3 DNA follows: TGTGCCTGGAGTGAACCAAACAGAAAGAACACTGAAGCTTTCTTT. Amino acids: CAWSEPNRKNTEAFF.

The chain recombines TRBV2 with TRBJ2-7, with 9 bases aligning to TRBD1. There are 16 residues in the CDR3. The V gene end was trimmed by 6 bases and the J gene end by 5 bases; junction bases not matched to a gene: 14. Germline values: CDR1 SNHLY, CDR2 FYNNEI. In nucleotides, the CDR3 is TGTGCCAGCAGGGATAATCCGGGACAGGGTCATCACGAGCAGTACTTC. This codes for CASRDNPGQGHHEQYF. The full variable domain, in which reference TRBV2 and TRBJ2-7 provide the parts outside the CDR3, is EPEVTQTPSHQVTQMGQEVILRCVPISNHLYFYWYRQILGQKVEFLVSFYNNEISEKSEIFDDQFSVERPDGSNFTLKIRSTKLEDSAMYFCASRDNPGQGHHEQYFGPGTRLTVT.

J is TRBJ2-2 and V is TRBV7-2; tentative D call: TRBD2 (5 bases). The CDR3 sequence is 15 residues long. Germline values: CDR1 SGHTA, CDR2 FQGNSA. V lost 2 bases and J lost 6, with 13 bases in between. The CDR3 reads CASSLTRQAAGELFF. The CDR3 DNA sequence: TGTGCCAGCAGCTTAACTAGGCAGGCCGCCGGGGAGCTGTTTTTT.

The V call is TRBV24-1, the J call TRBJ2-2; D remains ambiguous. The CDR3 extends over 16 amino acids. V was pared by 0 bases and J by 1 base, with 8 bases between. Germline CDR1 KGHDR, CDR2 SFDVKD. The CDR3 is CATSDLQLGNTGELFF. CDR3 DNA sequence: TGTGCCACCAGTGATTTGCAACTCGGGAACACCGGGGAGCTGTTTTTT.

Only one count was recorded for this clone. The chain uses TRBV28 and TRBJ2-5, with a tentative D call TRBD1 (5 bases). The V end lost 4 bases, the J end lost 12 bases, and 9 bases lay between the germline ends. This CDR3 comprises 10 residues. The germline V gene has CDR1 MDHEN and CDR2 SYDVKM. CDR3 residues: CASSSGAEYF. In nucleotides, the CDR3 is TGTGCCAGCAGTTCTGGGGCGGAGTACTTC.